Below, 24 T cell receptor beta chains from the same sample are listed, as sequenced in a study of cytomegalovirus exposure and HLA in healthy donors. The PCR contained 60 Vbeta and 13 Jbeta primers. Sequencing was performed with immunoSEQ multiplex PCR; in TCRdb, only in-frame clones are kept and a portion is missing. The sample lists 140,000 to 150,000 clones, 70% to 85% occurring once. The material sequenced was PBMCs. The receptors were sampled from a woman aged 55 to 70 in good health and CMV-seropositive.

The CDR3 bases are TGTGCCAGCAGCCATAGCGGCTCCTACAATGAGCAGTTCTTC. As protein: CASSHSGSYNEQFF. The chain couples TRBV9 to TRBJ2-1; D is perhaps TRBD2 (6 bases). Trimming took off 4 bases at V and 0 bases at J, with 8 bases between the two ends. The CDR3 length is 14 residues. From germline, CDR1 is SGDLS and CDR2 YYNGEE.

This clone was seen a few times. The chain has TRBV9 and TRBJ2-1; possible D gene TRBD1, 6 bases. Germline V gene lookup returns CDR1 SGDLS and CDR2 YYNGEE. Deletions cut 3 bases from V and 3 bases from J, with 13 bases between. The CDR3 length is 15 residues. The CDR3 coding sequence is TGTGCCAGCAGCGCTGGACAGAATAGCTACAATGAGCAGTTCTTC. Protein: CASSAGQNSYNEQFF.

V usage is TRBV19 and J usage is TRBJ2-7, with a possible D match to TRBD2 (5 bases). From germline, CDR1 is LNHDA and CDR2 SQIVND (reference sequence). CDR3 length equals 14 residues. V lost 1 base and J lost 5, with 12 bases in between. The CDR3 protein is CASSIGGVIHEQYF. CDR3 bases: TGTGCCAGTAGTATAGGGGGAGTAATCCACGAGCAGTACTTC. The whole variable domain, filled in from reference TRBV19 and TRBJ2-7, reads DGGITQSPKYLFRKEGQNVTLSCEQNLNHDAMYWYRQDPGQGLRLIYYSQIVNDFQKGDIAEGYSVSREKKESFPLTVTSAQKNPTAFYLCASSIGGVIHEQYFGPGTRLTVT.

This clone came up once. The chain couples TRBV5-6 to TRBJ2-7, with 9 bases fitting TRBD2. CDR1 and CDR2 from the germline V gene are SGHDT and YYEEEE. V trimming: 4 bases; J trimming: 4 bases; junction bases outside the gene matches: 9. The CDR3 runs to 15 residues. CDR3 loop: CASSRISTSGYEQYF. As DNA, the CDR3 is TGTGCCAGCAGCCGCATATCGACTAGCGGTTACGAGCAGTACTTC.

The chain joins TRBV4-1 to TRBJ1-6; a possible D gene is TRBD1 (5 bases). The CDR3 spans 15 residues. Trimming shortened V by 1 base and J by 7 bases, and 11 bases separated the two germline ends. The germline CDR1 and CDR2 sequences are MGHRA and YSYEKL. The CDR3 bases are TGCGCCAGCAGCCAAGGGACATCCGGAAATTCACCCCTCCACTTT. Residues: CASSQGTSGNSPLHF.

V and J are TRBV9 and TRBJ2-1; the D is unclear. Germline V CDR1 and CDR2: SGDLS, YYNGEE. V lost 2 bases, J lost 4 bases, and 7 bases lay in between. The CDR3 is 13 residues long. The CDR3 loop is CASSVGRYNEQFF. CDR3 nucleotides: TGTGCCAGCAGCGTCGGTCGATACAATGAGCAGTTCTTC.

This rearrangement joins TRBV19 to TRBJ2-3; 14 bases fit TRBD2. The germline gives CDR1 LNHDA, CDR2 SQIVND (reference sequence). CDR3 length: 13 amino acids. With 5 bases clipped from V and 9 bases from J, the junction kept 1 base outside the gene matches. CDR3 in DNA: TGTGCCAGTAGTGGGACTAGCGGGAGCACGCAGTATTTT. It specifies CASSGTSGSTQYF.

This sequence joins TRBV10-2 and TRBJ2-7, with a weak D call TRBD1 (6 bases). The CDR3 consists of 14 residues. Germline V gene sequence: CDR1 WSHSY, CDR2 SAAADI. V dropped 11 bases and J dropped 4 bases, with 21 bases sitting between them. CDR3 DNA sequence: TGCGCCTCCCAGAGGGGGTCGCTGGGGTACGAGCAGTACTTC. Translating gives CASQRGSLGYEQYF.

The chain links TRBV28 to TRBJ2-7; TRBD2 matches 7 bases. Germline-derived CDR1 and CDR2 are MDHEN and SYDVKM. This CDR3 region has 14 residues. Unmatched junction bases numbered 8, after V lost 5 bases and J lost 4 bases. CDR3 loop: CASSMTSPAYEQYF. The CDR3 nucleotides are TGTGCCAGCAGTATGACTAGCCCGGCATACGAGCAGTACTTC.

This clone was seen a single time. The chain links TRBV5-4 to TRBJ2-7; 9 positions match TRBD1. V gave up 5 bases and J gave up 6 bases; unmatched junction bases: 12. The germline gives CDR1 SGHNT, CDR2 YYREEE (reference sequence). The CDR3 consists of 15 residues. The CDR3 region is CASRPDPTGGGEQYF. As DNA, the CDR3 is TGTGCCAGCAGACCGGACCCCACAGGGGGCGGCGAGCAGTACTTC.

The rearrangement joins TRBV5-4 to TRBJ1-1; TRBD1 matches 7 bases. The germline CDR1 and CDR2 sequences are SGHNT and YYREEE (reference sequence). V was pared by 4 bases and J by 7 bases, with 19 bases of the junction left unmatched. The CDR3 length is 17 residues. The CDR3 DNA is TGTGCCAGCAGCCCTGATTTGACAGGGAAGGAGAGGGGTGAAGCTTTCTTT. Residues: CASSPDLTGKERGEAFF.

This chain joins TRBV2 and TRBJ2-5; TRBD2 aligns across 9 bases. The CDR3 has 16 amino acids. Germline V CDR1 and CDR2: SNHLY, FYNNEI. V shed 1 base and J 5 bases; nucleotides not matched to a gene: 8. The CDR3 protein is CASSEDGSGSWETQYF. The CDR3 DNA is TGTGCCAGCAGTGAAGATGGTAGCGGGAGTTGGGAGACCCAGTACTTC.

This clone was detected only a few times. The chain is built from TRBV5-1 and TRBJ2-2, with 7 nucleotides matching TRBD2. V dropped 0 bases and J dropped 1; count of bases not matched to a gene: 0. The germline CDR1 and CDR2 sequences are SGHRS and YFSETQ. This CDR3 is 15 amino acids long. CDR3 DNA sequence: TGCGCCAGCAGCTTGGCTAGCGGGAACACCGGGGAGCTGTTTTTT. Amino acids: CASSLASGNTGELFF.

The V gene is TRBV30, the J gene TRBJ1-4, with a possible D match to TRBD1 (5 bases). Germline CDR1 reads GTSNPN; CDR2 reads SVGIG (reference sequence). Deletions cut 2 bases from V and 7 bases from J, with 17 bases between. This CDR3 region has 15 residues. The CDR3 DNA is TGTGCCTGGAGTAGAGGCGGCGACAGAAGTGAAAAACTGTTTTTT. Translating it yields CAWSRGGDRSEKLFF.

The rearrangement joins TRBV11-3 to TRBJ2-7; 8 nucleotides agree with TRBD2. The CDR3 sequence is 15 residues long. Per the germline V gene, CDR1 is SGHNT and CDR2 is YENEEA. V was pared by 5 bases and J by 5 bases, with 11 bases of the junction left unmatched. CDR3 coding DNA: TGTGCCAGCAGCCCCCGGGGTAGCGGGACCGACGAGCAGTACTTC. This sequence encodes CASSPRGSGTDEQYF.

The chain uses TRBV28 and TRBJ1-2; D unclear. This CDR3 has 14 amino acids. Trimming removed 6 bases at V and 4 bases at J, with 15 bases between. Germline CDR1 MDHEN, CDR2 SYDVKM. The CDR3 here is CASRDPWRSYGYTF. Here the CDR3 DNA reads TGTGCCAGCAGAGACCCCTGGCGGAGCTATGGCTACACCTTC.

The rearrangement links TRBV5-1 to TRBJ1-1, with 7 bases that match TRBD1. This CDR3 region has 14 residues. Germline CDR1 reads SGHRS; CDR2 reads YFSETQ. J was trimmed by 2 bases and V by 5 bases; bases with no gene match: 6. The CDR3 DNA reads TGCGCCAGCAGATGGGACAGACTTAACACTGAAGCTTTCTTT. Protein sequence: CASRWDRLNTEAFF.

This clone showed up just a few times. The chain couples TRBV4-1 to TRBJ2-2; 8 nucleotides line up with TRBD2. Germline CDR1 MGHRA, CDR2 YSYEKL. CDR3 length equals 16 residues. With V trimmed by 2 bases and J by 6 bases, 8 bases remained unmatched. This chain's CDR3 is CASSQPGLVVSGELFF. Written as DNA, the CDR3 is TGCGCCAGCAGCCAACCGGGACTAGTGGTCTCCGGGGAGCTGTTTTTT.

V gene TRBV5-4 combines with J gene TRBJ1-1; TRBD1 agrees at 7 bases. V was pared by 4 bases and J by 5 bases, with 2 bases of the junction left unmatched. Germline CDR1 reads SGHNT; CDR2 reads YYREEE (reference sequence). The CDR3 loop spans 12 amino acids. The CDR3 reads CASSNRGTEAFF. The CDR3 coding sequence is TGTGCCAGCAGCAACAGGGGAACTGAAGCTTTCTTT.

The V gene is TRBV4-2, the J gene TRBJ1-5; D possibly corresponds to TRBD1 (5 bases). The CDR3 runs to 18 residues. The ends were cut back, 2 bases at V and 5 bases at J, with 22 bases in the middle. Per germline, CDR1 LGHNA and CDR2 YNFKEQ. The CDR3 region is CASSQFEGRAAKHQPQHF. The CDR3 DNA reads TGTGCCAGCAGCCAATTTGAGGGGAGGGCAGCGAAACATCAGCCCCAGCATTTT.

The rearrangement joins TRBV4-1 to TRBJ2-2, with a weak D call TRBD2 (6 bases). Germline values: CDR1 MGHRA, CDR2 YSYEKL. The length of the CDR3 is 16 residues. Trimming removed 0 bases from V and 5 bases from J, with 13 bases in between. The CDR3 coding sequence is TGCGCCAGCAGCCAAGATCGGGCGGGAAGGACCGGGGAGCTGTTTTTT. Its protein is CASSQDRAGRTGELFF.

The rearrangement joins TRBV29-1 to TRBJ2-5; maybe TRBD2 (6 bases). The germline V gene encodes CDR1 SQVTM and CDR2 ANQGSEA. The CDR3 runs 11 residues. V was pared by 3 bases and J by 10 bases, with 12 bases between. CDR3 DNA sequence: TGCAGCGTTGAGTTCTTGGAGGGCCAGTACTTC. Its translation: CSVEFLEGQYF.

This clone was counted a few times. The V call is TRBV7-9, the J call TRBJ2-1; perhaps TRBD2 as D (6 bases). CDR1 and CDR2 from the germline V gene are SEHNR and FQNEAQ (reference sequence). The V end lost 5 bases, the J end lost 3 bases, and 17 bases lay between the germline ends. The CDR3 runs 16 residues. The CDR3 sequence is CASSHMALAYYNEQFF. As DNA, the CDR3 is TGTGCCAGCAGCCACATGGCGCTAGCGTACTACAATGAGCAGTTCTTC.

CDR3 in DNA: TGTGCCAGCAGCAAAGGGACAGGGGCGCCCGTCCGGTCACCCCTCCACTTT. This gives the protein CASSKGTGAPVRSPLHF. The chain joins TRBV21-1 to TRBJ1-6; TRBD1, the table's D call, lacks a check against the DNA. TRBV21-1 is described as a pseudogene. The CDR3 spans 17 residues.